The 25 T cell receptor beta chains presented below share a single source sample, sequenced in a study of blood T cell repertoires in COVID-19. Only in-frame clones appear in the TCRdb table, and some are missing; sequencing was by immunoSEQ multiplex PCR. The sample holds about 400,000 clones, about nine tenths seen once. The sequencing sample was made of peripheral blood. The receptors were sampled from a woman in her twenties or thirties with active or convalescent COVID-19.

The CDR3 spells CASSILRGQSFYSNQPQHF. The CDR3 nucleotides are TGTGCCAGCAGCATCTTGCGGGGGCAATCTTTTTATAGCAATCAGCCCCAGCATTTT. The V gene is TRBV5-8, the J gene TRBJ1-5; possibly TRBD1 for D (6 bases). V was clipped by 4 bases and J by 0 bases, with 23 bases between them. The germline V gene has CDR1 SGHTS and CDR2 YDEGEE. The CDR3 runs 19 residues.

CDR3 in DNA: TGCGCCAGCAGCCCGTCCGGGACAGGGTTATACGAGCAGTACTTC. As protein: CASSPSGTGLYEQYF. This chain uses TRBV5-1 with TRBJ2-7; TRBD1 matches 9 bases. V lost 4 bases to trimming and J lost 4 bases; unmatched junction nucleotides: 9. This CDR3 region has 15 residues. Germline V gene sequence: CDR1 SGHRS, CDR2 YFSETQ.

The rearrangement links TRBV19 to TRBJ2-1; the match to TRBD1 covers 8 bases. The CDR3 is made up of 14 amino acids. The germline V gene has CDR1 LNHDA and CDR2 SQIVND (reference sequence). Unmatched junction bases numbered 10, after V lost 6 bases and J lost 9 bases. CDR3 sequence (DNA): TGTGCCAGTAGAAAGACAGGGGTCGAGGGTGAGCAGTTCTTC. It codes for CASRKTGVEGEQFF.

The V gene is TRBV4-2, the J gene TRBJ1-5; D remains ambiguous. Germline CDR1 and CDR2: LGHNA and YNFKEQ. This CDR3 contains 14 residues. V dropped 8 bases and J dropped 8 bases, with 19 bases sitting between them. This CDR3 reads CASGPGISWEPQHF. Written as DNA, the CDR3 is TGTGCCAGCGGACCCGGGATCAGCTGGGAGCCCCAGCATTTT.

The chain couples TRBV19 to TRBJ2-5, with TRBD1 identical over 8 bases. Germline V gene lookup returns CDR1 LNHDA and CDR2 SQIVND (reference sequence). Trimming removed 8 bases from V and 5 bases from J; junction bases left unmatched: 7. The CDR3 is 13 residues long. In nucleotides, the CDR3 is TGTGCCAGTTCCAGGGGGCGCCAGGAGACCCAGTACTTC. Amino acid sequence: CASSRGRQETQYF.

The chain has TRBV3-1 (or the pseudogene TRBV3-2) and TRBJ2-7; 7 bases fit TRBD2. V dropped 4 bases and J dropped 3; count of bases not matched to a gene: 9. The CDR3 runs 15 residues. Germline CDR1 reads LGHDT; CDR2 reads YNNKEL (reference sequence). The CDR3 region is CASSPFLGGSYEQYF. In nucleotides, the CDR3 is TGTGCCAGCAGCCCATTCTTGGGCGGGAGCTACGAGCAGTACTTC.

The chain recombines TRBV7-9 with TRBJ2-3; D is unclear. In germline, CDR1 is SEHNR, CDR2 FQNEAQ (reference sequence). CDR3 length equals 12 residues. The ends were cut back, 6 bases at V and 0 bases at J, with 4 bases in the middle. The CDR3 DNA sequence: TGTGCCAGCAGTTCTAGCACAGATACGCAGTATTTT. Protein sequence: CASSSSTDTQYF.

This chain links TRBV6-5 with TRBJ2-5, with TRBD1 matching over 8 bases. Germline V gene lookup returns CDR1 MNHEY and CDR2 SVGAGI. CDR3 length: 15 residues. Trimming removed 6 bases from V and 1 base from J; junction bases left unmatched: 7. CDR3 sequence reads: CASSSRGTGQETQYF. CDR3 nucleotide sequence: TGTGCCAGCAGCTCACGTGGGACAGGCCAAGAGACCCAGTACTTC.

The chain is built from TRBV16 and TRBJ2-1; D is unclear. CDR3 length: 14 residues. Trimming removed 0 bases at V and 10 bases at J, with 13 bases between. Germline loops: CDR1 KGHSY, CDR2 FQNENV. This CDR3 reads CASSQSPGAFEQFF. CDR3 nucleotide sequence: TGTGCCAGCAGCCAATCGCCCGGTGCCTTCGAGCAGTTCTTC.

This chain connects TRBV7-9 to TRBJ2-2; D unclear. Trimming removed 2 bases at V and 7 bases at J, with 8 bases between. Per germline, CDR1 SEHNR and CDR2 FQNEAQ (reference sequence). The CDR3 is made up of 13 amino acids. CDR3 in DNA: TGTGCCAGCAGCTTATTGGTTAGCGGGGAGCTGTTTTTT. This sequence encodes CASSLLVSGELFF. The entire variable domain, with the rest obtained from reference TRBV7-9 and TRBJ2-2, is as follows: DTGVSQNPRHKITKRGQNVTFRCDPISEHNRLYWYRQTLGQGPEFLTYFQNEAQLEKSRLLSDRFSAERPKGSFSTLEIQRTEQGDSAMYLCASSLLVSGELFFGEGSRLTVL.

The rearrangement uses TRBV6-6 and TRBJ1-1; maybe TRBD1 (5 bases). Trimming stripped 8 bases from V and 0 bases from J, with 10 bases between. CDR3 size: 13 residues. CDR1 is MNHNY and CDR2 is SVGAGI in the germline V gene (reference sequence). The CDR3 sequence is CASRGGMNTEAFF. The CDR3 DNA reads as TGTGCCAGCCGGGGGGGGATGAACACTGAAGCTTTCTTT.

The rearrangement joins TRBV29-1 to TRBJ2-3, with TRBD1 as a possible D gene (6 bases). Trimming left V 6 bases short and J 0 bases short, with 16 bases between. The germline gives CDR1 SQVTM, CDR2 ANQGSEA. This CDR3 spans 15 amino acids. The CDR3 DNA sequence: TGCAGCGTCGGAGGACAGATACTTAGCACAGATACGCAGTATTTT. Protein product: CSVGGQILSTDTQYF.

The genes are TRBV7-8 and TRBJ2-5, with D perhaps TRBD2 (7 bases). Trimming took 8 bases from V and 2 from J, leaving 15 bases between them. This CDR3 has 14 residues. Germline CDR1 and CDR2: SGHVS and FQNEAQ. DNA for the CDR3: TGTGCCAGCTCTAGGGGGAGGGCACAAGAGACCCAGTACTTC. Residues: CASSRGRAQETQYF.

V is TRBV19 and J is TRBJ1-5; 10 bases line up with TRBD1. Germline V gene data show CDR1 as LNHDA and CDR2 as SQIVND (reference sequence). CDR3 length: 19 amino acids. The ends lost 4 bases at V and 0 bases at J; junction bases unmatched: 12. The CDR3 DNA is TGTGCCAGTAGTACTTGGGACAGGGGAGAGGCTATTAGCAATCAGCCCCAGCATTTT. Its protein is CASSTWDRGEAISNQPQHF.

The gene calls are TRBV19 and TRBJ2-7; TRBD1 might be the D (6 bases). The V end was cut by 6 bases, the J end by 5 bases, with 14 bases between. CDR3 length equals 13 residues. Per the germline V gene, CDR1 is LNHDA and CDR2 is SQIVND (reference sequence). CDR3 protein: CASRLQGLHEQYF. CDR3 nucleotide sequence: TGTGCCAGTAGGTTACAGGGCTTACACGAGCAGTACTTC.

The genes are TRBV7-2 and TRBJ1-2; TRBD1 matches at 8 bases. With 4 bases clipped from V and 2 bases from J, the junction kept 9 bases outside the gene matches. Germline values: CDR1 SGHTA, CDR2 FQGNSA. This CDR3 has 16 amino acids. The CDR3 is CASSSTGTGSNYGYTF. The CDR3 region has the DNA TGTGCCAGCAGCTCAACCGGGACAGGCTCGAACTATGGCTACACCTTC. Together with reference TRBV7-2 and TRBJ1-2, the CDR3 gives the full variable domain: GAGVSQSPSNKVTEKGKDVELRCDPISGHTALYWYRQSLGQGLEFLIYFQGNSAPDKSGLPSDRFSAERTGGSVSTLTIQRTQQEDSAVYLCASSSTGTGSNYGYTFGSGTRLTVV.

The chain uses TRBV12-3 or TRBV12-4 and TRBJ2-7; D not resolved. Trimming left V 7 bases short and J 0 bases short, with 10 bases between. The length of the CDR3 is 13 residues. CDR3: CASMVVSSYEQYF. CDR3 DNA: TGTGCCAGCATGGTCGTGAGCTCCTACGAGCAGTACTTC.

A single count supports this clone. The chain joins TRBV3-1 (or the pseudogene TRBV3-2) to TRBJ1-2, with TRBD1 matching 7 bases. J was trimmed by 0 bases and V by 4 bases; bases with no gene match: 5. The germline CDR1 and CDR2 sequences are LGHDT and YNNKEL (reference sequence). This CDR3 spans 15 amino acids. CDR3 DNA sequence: TGTGCCAGCAGCCCCACAGGGGTCGCTAACTATGGCTACACCTTC. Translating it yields CASSPTGVANYGYTF.

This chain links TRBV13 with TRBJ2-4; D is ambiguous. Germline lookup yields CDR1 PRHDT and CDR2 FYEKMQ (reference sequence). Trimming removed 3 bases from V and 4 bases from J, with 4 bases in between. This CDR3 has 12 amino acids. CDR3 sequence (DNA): TGTGCCAGCAGCTTCTCTAAAAACATTCAGTACTTC. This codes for CASSFSKNIQYF. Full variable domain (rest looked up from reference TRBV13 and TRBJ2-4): AAGVIQSPRHLIKEKRETATLKCYPIPRHDTVYWYQQGPGQDPQFLISFYEKMQSDKGSIPDRFSAQQFSDYHSELNMSSLELGDSALYFCASSFSKNIQYFGAGTRLSVL.

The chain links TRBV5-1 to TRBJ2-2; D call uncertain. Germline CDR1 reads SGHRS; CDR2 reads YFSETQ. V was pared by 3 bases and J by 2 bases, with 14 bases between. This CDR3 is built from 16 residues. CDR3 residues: CASSSSLRANTGELFF. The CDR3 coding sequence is TGCGCCAGCAGCTCTAGTCTACGCGCCAACACCGGGGAGCTGTTTTTT.

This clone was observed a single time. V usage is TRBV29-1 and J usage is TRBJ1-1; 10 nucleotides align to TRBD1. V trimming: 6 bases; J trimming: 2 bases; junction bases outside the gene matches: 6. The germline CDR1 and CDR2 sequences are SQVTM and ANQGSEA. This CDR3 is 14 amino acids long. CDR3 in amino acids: CSVEDRGRNTEAFF. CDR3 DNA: TGCAGCGTAGAGGACAGGGGGAGAAACACTGAAGCTTTCTTT.

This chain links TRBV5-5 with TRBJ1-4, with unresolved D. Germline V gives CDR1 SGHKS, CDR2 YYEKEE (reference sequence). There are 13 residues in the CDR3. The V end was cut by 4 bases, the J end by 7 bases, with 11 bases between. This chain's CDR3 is CASSTEFGEKLFF. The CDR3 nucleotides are TGTGCCAGCAGCACAGAGTTTGGTGAAAAACTGTTTTTT.

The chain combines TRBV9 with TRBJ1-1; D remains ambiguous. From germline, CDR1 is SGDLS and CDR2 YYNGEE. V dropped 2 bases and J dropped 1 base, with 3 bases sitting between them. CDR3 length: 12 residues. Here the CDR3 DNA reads TGTGCCAGCAGCGTTCAGAACACTGAAGCTTTCTTT. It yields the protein CASSVQNTEAFF.

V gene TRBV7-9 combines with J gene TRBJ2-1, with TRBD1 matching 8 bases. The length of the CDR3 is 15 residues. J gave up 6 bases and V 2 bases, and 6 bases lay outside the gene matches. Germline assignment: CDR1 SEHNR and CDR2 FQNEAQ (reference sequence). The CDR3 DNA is TGTGCCAGCAGCTTAAGCCAGGGGGCCTCCAATGAGCAGTTCTTC. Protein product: CASSLSQGASNEQFF.

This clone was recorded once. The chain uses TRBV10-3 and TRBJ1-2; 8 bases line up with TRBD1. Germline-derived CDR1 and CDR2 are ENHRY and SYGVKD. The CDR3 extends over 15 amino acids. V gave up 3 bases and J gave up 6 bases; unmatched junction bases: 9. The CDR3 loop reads CAISDGQGAGNGYTF. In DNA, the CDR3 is TGTGCCATCAGTGATGGGCAGGGGGCCGGTAATGGCTACACCTTC.